These 25 T cell receptor beta chains originate from one sample sequenced in a study of cytomegalovirus exposure and HLA in healthy donors. It was with 60 Vbeta and 13 Jbeta primers that the PCR ran. Assay used: immunoSEQ multiplex PCR; TCRdb lists only in-frame clones, some missing. The sample shows roughly 100,000 clones, around 82% of them seen only once. Sequenced material: PBMCs. The receptor set was obtained from a woman between 40 and 50 years old in good health and CMV-seronegative.

The genes are TRBV7-8 and TRBJ2-7; D gene ambiguous. The CDR3 extends over 13 amino acids. Looked up from germline, CDR1 is SGHVS and CDR2 is FQNEAQ. V was pared by 3 bases and J by 3 bases, with 9 bases between. The DNA of the CDR3 is TGTGCCAGCAGCTTGGCAGGCCTCTACGAGCAGTACTTC. Protein product: CASSLAGLYEQYF. The variable domain in full, with the rest retrieved from reference TRBV7-8 and TRBJ2-7, is GAGVSQSPRYKVAKRGQDVALRCDPISGHVSLFWYQQALGQGPEFLTYFQNEAQLDKSGLPSDRFFAERPEGSVSTLKIQRTQQEDSAVYLCASSLAGLYEQYFGPGTRLTVT.

This clone occurred once. The chain couples TRBV4-3 to TRBJ2-5; tentatively, D is TRBD1 (6 bases). The last part of the DNA fits TRBJ2-7 better; the J call may be wrong. Germline-derived CDR1 and CDR2 are LGHNA and YSLEER. The CDR3 totals 16 residues. The chain's CDR3 is CASSLLRGTSTYEQYF. The CDR3 DNA reads TGCGCCAGCAGCCTTTTAAGGGGGACCTCTACGTACGAGCAGTACTTC.

The chain's CDR3 is CASSISVADTQYF. The CDR3 region has the DNA TGTGCCAGCAGTATTAGCGTTGCAGATACGCAGTATTTT. The chain joins TRBV6-1 to TRBJ2-3, with D possibly TRBD2 on 5 matching bases. Trimming cost V 5 bases and J 4 bases, with 10 bases left between them. The germline V gene has CDR1 MNHNS and CDR2 SASEGT. This CDR3 is 13 amino acids long.

V is TRBV5-4 and J is TRBJ2-1, with D tentatively TRBD1 (6 bases). The V gene lost 3 bases and the J gene lost 13 bases, with 20 bases spanning the gap. This CDR3 has 14 residues. Germline V gene data show CDR1 as SGHNT and CDR2 as YYREEE (reference sequence). The CDR3 spells CASSSILGGPVQFF. The CDR3 nucleotides read TGTGCCAGCAGCTCAATACTAGGGGGACCGGTACAGTTCTTC.

V gene TRBV27 combines with J gene TRBJ2-6; weak D call: TRBD1 (5 bases). This CDR3 region has 19 residues. The germline V and J ends were trimmed by 2 bases and 0 bases, with 17 bases remaining between them. In germline, CDR1 is MNHEY, CDR2 SMNVEV (reference sequence). The CDR3 DNA reads as TGTGCCAGCAGTTTACGACAGTCCGATGCCCTCTCTGGGGCCAACGTCCTGACTTTC. Its protein is CASSLRQSDALSGANVLTF.

The chain is built from TRBV7-8 and TRBJ1-2; D is unresolved. The CDR3 is 13 residues long. Germline V lookup: CDR1 SGHVS, CDR2 FQNEAQ. Trimming stripped 5 bases from V and 8 bases from J, with 15 bases between. The CDR3 sequence: CASSPRSGSGYTF. Written as DNA, the CDR3 is TGTGCCAGCAGCCCCCGGTCGGGGAGCGGCTACACCTTC.

The rearrangement joins TRBV4-2 to TRBJ1-5; the match to TRBD1 covers 8 bases. This CDR3 comprises 17 residues. Germline-derived CDR1 and CDR2 are LGHNA and YNFKEQ. V lost 4 bases and J lost 5; bases outside the gene matches: 13. The CDR3 DNA reads TGTGCCAGCAGCCCTTATCTAGACAGGGGAGGCGATCAGCCCCAGCATTTT. This codes for CASSPYLDRGGDQPQHF.

The rearrangement joins TRBV6-6 to TRBJ2-5; D gene unclear. The assigned J gene may be wrong: the sequence end matches TRBJ2-7 better. CDR3 length: 13 amino acids. CDR1 MNHNY and CDR2 SVGAGI come from the germline V gene (reference sequence). As DNA, the CDR3 is TGTGCCAGCAGTTACTCGAGAGATCACGAGCAGTACTTC. It yields the protein CASSYSRDHEQYF.

The chain employs TRBV27 and TRBJ2-7; perhaps TRBD1 as D (6 bases). This CDR3 has 13 residues. Germline V gives CDR1 MNHEY, CDR2 SMNVEV (reference sequence). Deletions cut 5 bases from V and 3 bases from J, with 11 bases between. For the CDR3, the DNA is TGTGCCAGCAGTCTTTTAGGGGGCTACGAGCAGTACTTC. It codes for CASSLLGGYEQYF.

This sequence joins TRBV4-1 and TRBJ2-7; 8 bases are shared with TRBD2. Germline assignment: CDR1 MGHRA and CDR2 YSYEKL. The V gene end was trimmed by 4 bases and the J gene end by 6 bases; junction bases not matched to a gene: 8. The CDR3 covers 14 residues. CDR3 DNA: TGCGCCAGCAGCCTCTCGGGAGGGTGGAGCGAGCAGTACTTC. It specifies CASSLSGGWSEQYF.

This rearrangement joins TRBV10-3 to TRBJ2-1; 16 bases line up with TRBD2. The J segment lost 7 bases and the V segment lost 5 bases, leaving 11 bases of the junction unmatched. Per the germline V gene, CDR1 is ENHRY and CDR2 is SYGVKD. This CDR3 contains 18 residues. The CDR3 reads CAISTGTSGRALRNEQFF. For the CDR3, the DNA is TGTGCCATCAGTACCGGGACTAGCGGGAGGGCCTTGAGGAATGAGCAGTTCTTC.

This clone has just a few counts. The gene calls are TRBV5-4 and TRBJ1-4; the D is unclear. Looked up from germline, CDR1 is SGHNT and CDR2 is YYREEE (reference sequence). The CDR3 has 15 amino acids. V was cut by 0 bases and J by 2 bases, with 8 bases left in between. The CDR3, as DNA: TGTGCCAGCAGCTTGGACAGCCAGACTAATGAAAAACTGTTTTTT. It encodes CASSLDSQTNEKLFF. Full variable domain (rest looked up from reference TRBV5-4 and TRBJ1-4): ETGVTQSPTHLIKTRGQQVTLRCSSQSGHNTVSWYQQALGQGPQFIFQYYREEENGRGNFPPRFSGLQFPNYSSELNVNALELDDSALYLCASSLDSQTNEKLFFGSGTQLSVL.

The V and J genes are TRBV21-1 and TRBJ2-1; the table's D call, TRBD1, was not checked against the DNA. TRBV21-1 is a pseudogene. This CDR3 has 17 amino acids. The CDR3 DNA follows: TGTGCCAGCAGCATAATATTAGGGGACAGGGGTTACAATGAGCAGTTCTTC. It is translated as CASSIILGDRGYNEQFF.

The rearrangement links TRBV5-4 to TRBJ1-1, with 7 positions matching TRBD1. Germline V gives CDR1 SGHNT, CDR2 YYREEE (reference sequence). V shed 3 bases and J 0 bases; nucleotides not matched to a gene: 5. The CDR3 length is 15 residues. The CDR3 protein is CASSSDRDLNTEAFF. DNA for the CDR3: TGTGCCAGCAGCTCCGACAGGGATCTGAACACTGAAGCTTTCTTT.

The J gene is TRBJ2-3, the V gene TRBV4-3; TRBD2 matches at 10 bases. V dropped 1 base and J dropped 5; count of bases not matched to a gene: 12. This CDR3 region has 18 residues. The germline V gene has CDR1 LGHNA and CDR2 YSLEER. CDR3: CASSQASLAGVIGDTQYF. The CDR3 DNA is TGCGCCAGCAGCCAAGCGTCCCTAGCGGGAGTCATAGGAGATACGCAGTATTTT.

The genes are TRBV5-4 and TRBJ2-1; D is uncertain. Trimming took off 4 bases at V and 2 bases at J, with 13 bases between the two ends. The CDR3 contains 15 residues. CDR1 SGHNT and CDR2 YYREEE come from the germline V gene (reference sequence). CDR3 in amino acids: CASSQGTDTYNEQFF. In DNA form, the CDR3 reads TGTGCCAGCAGCCAAGGCACCGACACCTACAATGAGCAGTTCTTC.

The chain couples TRBV11-2 to TRBJ2-7; 13 bases map to TRBD2. Germline CDR1 is SGHAT and CDR2 is FQNNGV. V shed 2 bases, J shed 7 bases, and the junction held 14 bases outside the gene matches. This CDR3 spans 18 amino acids. The CDR3 bases are TGTGCCAGCAGCTTAAAGGGGACTAGCGGGACTTTCAGGGGGGAGCAGTACTTC. It specifies CASSLKGTSGTFRGEQYF.

This chain connects TRBV7-8 to TRBJ2-5; D call uncertain. Germline CDR1 reads SGHVS; CDR2 reads FQNEAQ. The CDR3 is 15 residues long. Trimming took off 3 bases at V and 0 bases at J, with 11 bases between the two ends. Here the CDR3 reads CASSFQVLHQETQYF. Written as DNA, the CDR3 is TGTGCCAGCAGCTTCCAGGTCCTTCACCAAGAGACCCAGTACTTC.

The chain has TRBV19 and TRBJ2-7; the match to TRBD2 covers 14 bases. This CDR3 has 20 amino acids. In germline, CDR1 is LNHDA, CDR2 SQIVND (reference sequence). Germline trimming cut 5 bases from V and 0 bases from J; bases unmatched to any gene: 15. The DNA of the CDR3 is TGTGCCAGTAGTTCCCCTCCCGGGACTAGCGGGAGTCGTGTCTCCTACGAGCAGTACTTC. Translation gives CASSSPPGTSGSRVSYEQYF.

The J gene is TRBJ2-2, the V gene TRBV9; a weak D match, TRBD2 (6 bases). With 0 bases removed from V and 5 bases from J, the gap between germline ends came to 17 bases. The CDR3 is made up of 17 amino acids. Germline loops: CDR1 SGDLS, CDR2 YYNGEE. The CDR3 protein is CASSVEGLLGGTGELFF. The CDR3 DNA reads TGTGCCAGCAGCGTAGAAGGACTATTAGGAGGGACCGGGGAGCTGTTTTTT.

The gene calls are TRBV27 and TRBJ1-4, with a weak D call TRBD1 (5 bases). V lost 3 bases, J lost 0 bases, and 8 bases lay in between. The CDR3 spans 15 residues. The germline gives CDR1 MNHEY, CDR2 SMNVEV (reference sequence). CDR3 protein: CASSFGGATNEKLFF. The CDR3 DNA reads as TGTGCCAGCAGTTTCGGGGGTGCAACTAATGAAAAACTGTTTTTT.

The V gene is TRBV28, the J gene TRBJ2-1; 10 bases line up with TRBD2. V was clipped by 5 bases and J by 3 bases; unmatched bases: 4. There are 15 residues in the CDR3. Per the germline V gene, CDR1 is MDHEN and CDR2 is SYDVKM. DNA for the CDR3: TGTGCCAGCAGTCTAGCGGGAGTGGGCTACAATGAGCAGTTCTTC. It yields the protein CASSLAGVGYNEQFF.

The genes are TRBV18 and TRBJ2-3; D may be TRBD1 (6 bases). The CDR3 extends over 14 amino acids. V was trimmed by 2 bases and J by 4 bases, leaving 10 bases between them. Germline V gives CDR1 KGHSH, CDR2 LQKENI. Here the CDR3 DNA reads TGTGCCAGCTCACCATCCCAGGGGCCAGATACGCAGTATTTT. Translated, it gives CASSPSQGPDTQYF.

This clone was seen once. The V gene is TRBV7-9, the J gene TRBJ1-5; D is unclear. Trimming removed 3 bases at V and 4 bases at J, with 4 bases between. This CDR3 region has 12 residues. The germline V gene encodes CDR1 SEHNR and CDR2 FQNEAQ (reference sequence). This CDR3 reads CASSFSNQPQHF. CDR3 DNA sequence: TGTGCCAGCAGCTTCAGTAATCAGCCCCAGCATTTT.

This chain links TRBV6-1 with TRBJ2-5, with D possibly matching TRBD1 (5 bases). V was shortened by 6 bases and J by 7 bases, with 15 bases between the two germline ends. Germline V gene data show CDR1 as MNHNS and CDR2 as SASEGT. CDR3 length: 13 amino acids. The CDR3 coding sequence is TGTGCCAGCAGGGATAGGGGTAGGCCGACCCAGTACTTC. This gives the protein CASRDRGRPTQYF.